A selection of T cell receptor beta chains follows, all from one sample in a study of blood T cell repertoires in COVID-19. Profiled with immunoSEQ multiplex PCR; TCRdb holds only in-frame clones, not every one. In the table there are approximately 450,000 clones, around nine tenths of which are singletons. The material sequenced was peripheral blood. These receptors were collected from a woman aged 25 to 39 with acute or convalescent COVID-19. CDR3s leave out the opening cysteine and the closing phenylalanine or tryptophan. A D gene is named only where the DNA matches it firmly. Clone size is not always given. Where it is, it says once, few, many or a class for expanded clones.

ASSRPGLAGYEQF,.,TRBD2,TRBV5-4,13,TRBJ2-1
ASSREGSRHEKLF,.,.,TRBV19,13,TRBJ1-4
SVESQGAPTGELF,.,TRBD1,TRBV29-1,13,TRBJ2-2
ASSQTRQGDEQY,once,TRBD1,TRBV18,12,TRBJ2-7
ASSLPEDYGYT,once,.,TRBV13,11,TRBJ1-2
ASSLVFGREQY,.,TRBD2,TRBV5-1,11,TRBJ2-7
ATSNRGSQSEAF,.,TRBD1,TRBV24-1,12,TRBJ1-1
ASSILRGDTQY,.,.,TRBV7-8,11,TRBJ2-3
ATSDRSTGETQY,.,.,TRBV24-1,12,TRBJ2-5
ASSATGGYTGELF,.,TRBD1,TRBV2,13,TRBJ2-2
ARPRDRGRGEQY,.,.,TRBV21-1,12,TRBJ2-7
ASSFLGSMNTEAF,.,.,TRBV5-5,13,TRBJ1-1
ASSLGTGAYEQY,few,TRBD1,TRBV5-4,12,TRBJ2-7
ASSPRTGTNTEAF,.,TRBD1,TRBV5-4,13,TRBJ1-1
ASSSLGRGVLGDTQY,.,TRBD2,TRBV7-3,15,TRBJ2-3
ASSRQGANQPQH,.,TRBD1,TRBV2,12,TRBJ1-5
ASSRGGASDTQY,.,TRBD2,TRBV5-4,12,TRBJ2-3
ASSARGYTDTQY,.,.,TRBV9,12,TRBJ2-3
ASSLRGGNGYT,.,.,TRBV28,11,TRBJ1-2
ASSQDTYGGEKLF,.,.,TRBV3-1/TRBV3-2,13,TRBJ1-4
ASSQLGTGGEPQH,.,TRBD1,TRBV4-2,13,TRBJ1-5
ASSSYRGTGNTIY,.,.,TRBV11-2,13,TRBJ1-3
ASSFSGAPYNEQF,.,TRBD2,TRBV5-5,13,TRBJ2-1
ASSLAATQETQY,.,.,TRBV5-4,12,TRBJ2-5
ASRALVDNYGYT,.,.,TRBV2,12,TRBJ1-2
ASKGQGDEKLF,.,TRBD1,TRBV19,11,TRBJ1-4
ASSPDYSYEQY,.,.,TRBV5-1,11,TRBJ2-7
ASSTTGVGQPQH,.,TRBD1,TRBV6-5,12,TRBJ1-5
ASSPLGQVGELF,once,TRBD1,TRBV18,12,TRBJ2-2
ASSQAQGATF,.,TRBD1,TRBV3-1/TRBV3-2,10,TRBJ1-1
ASSYATPVREQY,.,.,TRBV6-5,12,TRBJ2-7
ASSRRAGPGELF,once,TRBD2,TRBV5-6,12,TRBJ2-2
ASSQFSGQGSYT,.,TRBD1,TRBV3-1/TRBV3-2,12,TRBJ1-2
ASSFQGLRNEQF,.,.,TRBV5-4,12,TRBJ2-1
ASSDRVVAF,.,.,TRBV6-1,9,TRBJ1-1
SVEPIRAGALGNTGELF,.,TRBD2,TRBV29-1,17,TRBJ2-2
ASSQVRTGVEQY,.,TRBD1,TRBV3-1/TRBV3-2,12,TRBJ2-7
ASSLAPPQETQY,.,.,TRBV5-1,12,TRBJ2-5
ASSLYGGVGTDTQY,.,TRBD2,TRBV5-1,14,TRBJ2-3
ASSGNRVPGANVLT,.,.,TRBV9,14,TRBJ2-6
ASTHRDRDYEQY,.,TRBD1,TRBV2,12,TRBJ2-7
AISESGQGYNSPLH,.,TRBD1,TRBV10-3,14,TRBJ1-6
VRSLDRNQPQH,few,.,TRBV7-5,11,TRBJ1-5
ASSGTVTDTQY,.,TRBD1,TRBV12-3/TRBV12-4,11,TRBJ2-3
ASIRPSGGFPGELF,.,TRBD2,TRBV11-2,14,TRBJ2-2
ASSSNTQETQY,.,.,TRBV7-3,11,TRBJ2-5
ASSPQTGYQETQY,.,.,TRBV25-1,13,TRBJ2-5